The clone carrying this TCR beta chain was observed many times. What it binds is not known. The V gene lost 2 bases and the J gene lost 1 base, with 8 bases spanning the gap. The CDR3 length is 14 residues. Per the germline V gene, CDR1 is MNHEY and CDR2 is SMNVEV (reference sequence). The data are from a study of T cells in Graves' hyperthyroidism and ophthalmopathy. Study-wide results and caveats: Separation of ophthalmopathy from stable hyperthyroidism was achieved by a 13 V-J model.

The TCR beta CDR3 regions underwent amplification using RNA transcripts as the source. TCR CDR3 underwent first-round RT-PCR with the HTBI primer set. TCRdb re-called the multiplex PCR reads through MiXCR, storing one row per CDR3 protein. Among about 600,000 distinct CDR3 sequences, about 14% were seen once, and the ten largest hold approximately 13%. Disease lasting under 3 months, a NOSPECS grade of at least 4, and a Clinical Activity Score of at least 3 were features of the ophthalmopathy patients. Source material for PBMCs was 9 to 10 ml fresh peripheral blood. The chain employs TRBV27 and TRBJ2-5; no definite D call. The sample was blood. This TCR derives from a woman in her 50s with Graves' ophthalmopathy. CDR3 protein: CASSLGPTQETQYF. In nucleotides, the CDR3 is TGTGCCAGCAGTTTAGGGCCGACCCAAGAGACCCAGTACTTC.